This entry is about one TCR beta chain. Its antigen is currently unknown. The data were obtained in a study of read filtering for tumor transcriptome and immune sequencing. Study context: After DNase treatment, RNA was made into whole-transcriptome libraries.

From about 400 ng of RNA, a library with molecular barcoded alpha/delta and beta/gamma adaptors was made. TCRdb itself ran the reads through MiXCR, one entry per CDR3 protein. The data show roughly 130,000 distinct CDR3 sequences, approximately 13% seen once. Looked up from germline, CDR1 is SGHAT and CDR2 is FQNNGV. The ends lost 5 bases at V and 2 bases at J; junction bases unmatched: 6. The CDR3 length is 17 residues. The study's findings and limits: Even smaller IR-seq throughput identified most shared clonotypes.

The source of this sequence is a donor aged 40 or over with multiple myeloma. Sequencing was carried out using a population of CD138-negative cells sorted from bone marrow. This chain joins TRBV11-2 and TRBJ2-6; 10 bases match TRBD1. This CDR3 is CASSTGTGAAGANVLTF. The CDR3 bases are TGTGCCAGCAGCACCGGGACAGGGGCGGCTGGGGCCAACGTCCTGACTTTC.